The rows below give T cell receptor beta chains drawn from one sample of a study of T cells in Graves' hyperthyroidism and ophthalmopathy. Each CDR3 protein gets one entry after TCRdb re-called the multiplex PCR reads with MiXCR. The sample yields more than 350,000 distinct CDR3 sequences, approximately 17% seen once. The sample consisted of blood. The receptors stem from a woman between 25 and 40 years old with Graves' hyperthyroidism that later progressed to Graves' ophthalmopathy. CDR3s include the opening cysteine and the closing phenylalanine or tryptophan. Each record gives: CDR3 protein, V gene, J gene, D gene. A D gene is named only where the DNA matches it firmly.

CDR3: CSARQETQYF
V: TRBV20-1
J: TRBJ2-5
D: -

CDR3: CASKNEQLNTEAFF
V: TRBV19
J: TRBJ1-1
D: -

CDR3: CASSLGRETTSEQYF
V: TRBV5-1
J: TRBJ2-7
D: -

CDR3: CASTKRSGGAGDTQYF
V: TRBV28
J: TRBJ2-3
D: TRBD2

CDR3: CASSFSVVTEAFF
V: TRBV28
J: TRBJ1-1
D: -

CDR3: CASSFSAAGGQETQYF
V: TRBV28
J: TRBJ2-5
D: TRBD2

CDR3: CASSLSPLYGYTF
V: TRBV28
J: TRBJ1-2
D: -

CDR3: CASGRDIRTEAFF
V: TRBV28
J: TRBJ1-1
D: -

CDR3: CSARTSGGQETQYF
V: TRBV20-1
J: TRBJ2-5
D: TRBD2

CDR3: CASSLYLGSAFF
V: TRBV28
J: TRBJ1-1
D: -

CDR3: CASSFGATGYGYTF
V: TRBV27
J: TRBJ1-2
D: -

CDR3: CASSYSGTYPPTYEQYF
V: TRBV6-2/TRBV6-3
J: TRBJ2-7
D: -

CDR3: CAISEGPSGASYEQYF
V: TRBV10-3
J: TRBJ2-7
D: TRBD2

CDR3: CASRISGSIANEQFF
V: TRBV6-1
J: TRBJ2-1
D: TRBD2

CDR3: CATRGQGEETQYF
V: TRBV27
J: TRBJ2-5
D: TRBD1

CDR3: CALRGADGYTF
V: TRBV5-1
J: TRBJ1-2
D: -

CDR3: CASSTGTARSSYEQYF
V: TRBV11-1
J: TRBJ2-7
D: -

CDR3: CASNWGDSFEYEQYF
V: TRBV6-1
J: TRBJ2-7
D: -

CDR3: CASSRGTGEEQYF
V: TRBV7-9
J: TRBJ2-7
D: TRBD1

CDR3: CASPGGTGLRGQYF
V: TRBV5-1
J: TRBJ2-7
D: TRBD1

CDR3: CASSPRWTGPNTGELFF
V: TRBV6-1
J: TRBJ2-2
D: -

CDR3: CATSDWRGNEEFF
V: TRBV24-1
J: TRBJ2-1
D: -

CDR3: CASRGQDFSGANVLTF
V: TRBV2
J: TRBJ2-6
D: TRBD1

CDR3: CASSSQYQVSAEAFF
V: TRBV5-1
J: TRBJ1-1
D: -

CDR3: CASQGAPLLNQPQHF
V: TRBV2
J: TRBJ1-5
D: -

CDR3: CASSLSTRVDTGELFF
V: TRBV7-6
J: TRBJ2-2
D: -

CDR3: CSARETQYF
V: TRBV20-1
J: TRBJ2-5
D: -

CDR3: CASSAASGNTIYF
V: TRBV18
J: TRBJ1-3
D: -

CDR3: CASSDLGTVSSYNEQFF
V: TRBV5-5
J: TRBJ2-1
D: -

CDR3: CASSPLLGQLNTEAFF
V: TRBV19
J: TRBJ1-1
D: -

CDR3: CASVGQGSDTQYF
V: TRBV12-3/TRBV12-4
J: TRBJ2-3
D: TRBD1

CDR3: CASGQGGSTDTQYF
V: TRBV19
J: TRBJ2-3
D: TRBD1

CDR3: CSVDTGGFENIQYF
V: TRBV29-1
J: TRBJ2-4
D: TRBD1